This entry is about one T cell receptor (beta chain). After extraction with the RNeasy kit, 0.5 to 1 ug of the RNA was reverse transcribed using random hexamers. MiXCR was run by TCRdb on the immunoSEQ multiplex PCR reads, yielding one entry per CDR3 protein. The table shows 180,000 or so distinct CDR3 sequences, with about 95% occurring only once. This record belongs to a study of CD8 T cells in Susac syndrome. The V segment lost 4 bases and the J segment 5 bases; nucleotides outside the gene matches: 5. There are 13 residues in the CDR3. From germline, CDR1 is SQVTM and CDR2 ANQGSEA. The V call is TRBV29-1, the J call TRBJ1-5; TRBD1 matches at 7 bases. This sequence originates from a human donor in good health. Material: CD4+ T cells from PBMCs. The DNA for the CDR3 is TGCAGCGTTGGGTTAGGGGGCGATCAGCCCCAGCATTTT. Translation gives CSVGLGGDQPQHF.